Below are 32 T cell receptor beta chains sequenced from a single sample in a study of CD8+CD57+ T cells in acquired aplastic anemia. Patients chosen for sequencing had CD8+CD57+ cells that had expanded, as shown by flow cytometry. The study profiled TCR beta VDJ and CDR3 using genomic DNA as template. TCRdb itself ran the reads through MiXCR, one entry per CDR3 protein. The data contain some 180,000 distinct CDR3 sequences, about three fifths of them singletons. Sequencing was performed on sorted CD4+, CD8+, or CD8+CD57+ T cells (not recorded which) from PBMCs. These receptors all come from a human donor with aplastic anemia.

The gene calls are TRBV29-1 and TRBJ2-1; 8 bases agree with TRBD2. The CDR3 runs to 14 residues. Germline lookup yields CDR1 SQVTM and CDR2 ANQGSEA. Written as DNA, the CDR3 is TGCAGTAACTATAGCGGGACGAGGGGCAATGAGCAGTTCTTC. Protein sequence: CSNYSGTRGNEQFF.

This clonotype was counted ten times or more. CDR3 sequence reads: CSAGHMAGSGGELFF. The CDR3 bases are TGCAGCGCCGGGCATATGGCGGGATCGGGCGGGGAGCTGTTTTTT. The rearrangement uses TRBV29-1 and TRBJ2-2; weak D call: TRBD2 (6 bases). Germline lookup yields CDR1 SQVTM and CDR2 ANQGSEA. The CDR3 totals 15 residues. Deletions cut 7 bases from V and 7 bases from J, with 22 bases between.

This clonotype was seen many times. The chain couples TRBV30 to TRBJ2-7; D gene ambiguous. Looked up from germline, CDR1 is GTSNPN and CDR2 is SVGIG (reference sequence). V was trimmed by 1 base and J by 3 bases, leaving 4 bases between them. The CDR3 length is 11 residues. The CDR3 coding sequence is TGTGCCTGGAGTGGGAGCTACGAGCAGTACTTC. It yields the protein CAWSGSYEQYF. The complete variable domain, with remaining parts taken from reference TRBV30 and TRBJ2-7, reads SQTIHQWPATLVQPVGSPLSLECTVEGTSNPNLYWYRQAAGRGLQLLFYSVGIGQISSEVPQNLSASRPQDRQFILSSKKLLLSDSGFYLCAWSGSYEQYFGPGTRLTVT.

This clonotype has at least ten counts. This sequence joins TRBV5-1 and TRBJ1-2; TRBD1 aligns across 7 bases. The CDR3 spans 15 residues. The V gene's germline CDR1 is SGHRS and CDR2 YFSETQ. V was pared by 2 bases and J by 4 bases, with 8 bases of the junction left unmatched. In nucleotides, the CDR3 is TGCGCCAGCAGCTTACAATGGACAGGAGCCTATGGCTACACCTTC. This codes for CASSLQWTGAYGYTF. The entire variable domain, with the rest obtained from reference TRBV5-1 and TRBJ1-2, is as follows: KAGVTQTPRYLIKTRGQQVTLSCSPISGHRSVSWYQQTPGQGLQFLFEYFSETQRNKGNFPGRFSGRQFSNSRSEMNVSTLELGDSALYLCASSLQWTGAYGYTFGSGTRLTVV.

The rearrangement uses TRBV13 and TRBJ2-1, with TRBD1 matching over 7 bases. The CDR3 length is 13 residues. The junction had 12 bases not matched to a gene; V was cut back by 5 bases and J by 14 bases. Germline V gene sequence: CDR1 PRHDT, CDR2 FYEKMQ (reference sequence). CDR3 sequence (DNA): TGTGCCAGCAGCGCGCCGGGACAGTCGTTGGAGTTCTTC. Translated, it gives CASSAPGQSLEFF.

This clonotype was found many times. The chain links TRBV12-3 or TRBV12-4 to TRBJ1-4, with D possibly being TRBD1 (6 bases). V was shortened by 5 bases and J by 6 bases, with 16 bases between the two germline ends. CDR3 size: 15 residues. CDR3 protein: CASSQGTYGDEKLFF. The CDR3 DNA reads as TGTGCCAGCAGTCAAGGGACATATGGCGATGAAAAACTGTTTTTT.

The chain has TRBV20-1 and TRBJ2-7; D remains unclear. The V gene lost 3 bases and the J gene lost 1 base, with 1 base spanning the gap. The germline gives CDR1 DFQATT, CDR2 SNEGSKA (reference sequence). The CDR3 sequence is 10 residues long. CDR3 nucleotide sequence: TGCAGTGCTAGTTCCTACGAGCAGTACTTC. Protein: CSASSYEQYF.

This clonotype has only a few counts. The chain combines TRBV19 with TRBJ1-2, with TRBD1 matching over 8 bases. With V trimmed by 3 bases and J by 0 bases, 9 bases remained unmatched. Germline-derived CDR1 and CDR2 are LNHDA and SQIVND (reference sequence). The CDR3 is made up of 17 amino acids. CDR3 nucleotides: TGTGCCAGTAGTATCCTTCCCGGACAGGGCACTAACTATGGCTACACCTTC. Encoded protein: CASSILPGQGTNYGYTF.

The rearrangement uses TRBV19 and TRBJ2-7; 9 bases fit TRBD1. Unmatched junction bases numbered 5, after V lost 5 bases and J lost 3 bases. Germline CDR1 is LNHDA and CDR2 is SQIVND (reference sequence). The CDR3 consists of 14 residues. As DNA, the CDR3 is TGTGCCAGTAGTTCCCTGGACAGGGGCTACGAGCAGTACTTC. Residues: CASSSLDRGYEQYF. The full variable domain, its missing parts supplied by reference TRBV19 and TRBJ2-7, is DGGITQSPKYLFRKEGQNVTLSCEQNLNHDAMYWYRQDPGQGLRLIYYSQIVNDFQKGDIAEGYSVSREKKESFPLTVTSAQKNPTAFYLCASSSLDRGYEQYFGPGTRLTVT.

This chain links TRBV10-3 with TRBJ2-3, with D possibly being TRBD2 (6 bases). This CDR3 has 14 residues. CDR1 is ENHRY, CDR2 SYGVKD, per germline. Trimming removed 5 bases at V and 2 bases at J, with 11 bases between. The CDR3, as DNA: TGTGCCATCAGTTGGACTAACCCCACAGATACGCAGTATTTT. As protein: CAISWTNPTDTQYF.

This chain uses TRBV20-1 with TRBJ2-3; TRBD2 matches 7 bases. This CDR3 has 13 amino acids. Per germline, CDR1 DFQATT and CDR2 SNEGSKA (reference sequence). The junction had 5 bases not matched to a gene; V was cut back by 8 bases and J by 0 bases. CDR3: CSTKAGSTDTQYF. The CDR3 DNA is TGCAGTACTAAAGCGGGGAGCACAGATACGCAGTATTTT.

The J gene is TRBJ2-7, the V gene TRBV2; the match to TRBD1 covers 8 bases. The V gene end was trimmed by 0 bases and the J gene end by 4 bases; junction bases not matched to a gene: 5. CDR1 and CDR2 (germline): SNHLY, FYNNEI. CDR3 length: 15 amino acids. The CDR3 region has the DNA TGTGCCAGCAGTGAAGCGACAGGGGTGATTTACGAGCAGTACTTC. This sequence encodes CASSEATGVIYEQYF.

As regards this clonotype: The junction and the germline gene differ at one end; a read error may be behind it. V usage is TRBV12-3 or TRBV12-4 and J usage is TRBJ2-6; TRBD1 is a possible D gene (6 bases). The CDR3 is 16 amino acids. The CDR3: CASSPRFGSGGNVLAF. The CDR3 nucleotides read TGTGCCAGCAGTCCGAGGTTCGGCTCTGGGGGCAACGTCCTGGCTTTC.

This sequence joins TRBV7-2 and TRBJ1-2, with no clear D. Trimming took off 1 base at V and 6 bases at J, with 9 bases between the two ends. CDR3 length equals 13 residues. CDR1 SGHTA and CDR2 FQGNSA come from the germline V gene. The CDR3 region is CASSLDSPDGYTF. DNA of the CDR3: TGTGCCAGCAGCTTAGACAGCCCCGATGGCTACACCTTC.

This clonotype was counted only a few times. V usage is TRBV6-1 and J usage is TRBJ1-2; D gene ambiguous. CDR1 MNHNS and CDR2 SASEGT come from the germline V gene. Trimming removed 9 bases at V and 0 bases at J, with 8 bases between. The CDR3 has 12 residues. CDR3 in amino acids: CASIGANYGYTF. CDR3 DNA: TGTGCCAGTATCGGGGCTAACTATGGCTACACCTTC.

The chain recombines TRBV7-3 with TRBJ1-1; weak D call: TRBD1 (5 bases). The V end was cut by 5 bases, the J end by 1 base, with 14 bases between. Germline CDR1 is SGHTA and CDR2 is FQGTGA. This CDR3 has 15 amino acids. The CDR3 nucleotides read TGTGCCAGCAGCCCGCAGGGAGGTGGGAACACTGAAGCTTTCTTT. This gives the protein CASSPQGGGNTEAFF. Looking up the rest from reference TRBV7-3 and TRBJ1-1 gives the full variable domain: GAGVSQTPSNKVTEKGKYVELRCDPISGHTALYWYRQSLGQGPEFLIYFQGTGAADDSGLPNDRFFAVRPEGSVSTLKIQRTERGDSAVYLCASSPQGGGNTEAFFGQGTRLTVV.

This rearrangement joins TRBV2 to TRBJ2-1; D is ambiguous. V lost 8 bases to trimming and J lost 8 bases, with 10 bases between them. CDR3 size: 11 residues. Germline CDR1 is SNHLY and CDR2 is FYNNEI. The CDR3 region is CASGGGYEQFF. The CDR3 coding sequence is TGTGCCAGCGGTGGTGGGTATGAGCAGTTCTTC.

This clonotype was recorded a few times. This chain links TRBV3-1 with TRBJ2-3; TRBD2 might be the D (5 bases). Between the trimmed V and J ends, which lost 1 base and 6 bases, there was a span of 20 bases. The CDR3 length is 17 residues. Germline V gene lookup returns CDR1 LGHDT and CDR2 YNNKEL (reference sequence). CDR3 amino acids: CASSQVSSGAPRDTQYF. The DNA for the CDR3 is TGTGCCAGCAGCCAAGTGTCCAGCGGAGCCCCTCGGGATACGCAGTATTTT.

This chain connects TRBV7-9 to TRBJ2-5; D is perhaps TRBD2 (5 bases). The V and J ends lost 6 bases and 4 bases respectively, with 15 bases between them. The germline gives CDR1 SEHNR, CDR2 FQNEAQ (reference sequence). The length of the CDR3 is 14 residues. The CDR3 here is CASSLLNEGETQYF. CDR3 nucleotide sequence: TGTGCCAGCAGTTTACTAAACGAGGGAGAGACCCAGTACTTC.

The chain carries TRBV7-9 and TRBJ2-5; D remains unclear. V lost 4 bases and J 10 bases, leaving 13 bases between the germline ends. Germline values: CDR1 SEHNR, CDR2 FQNEAQ (reference sequence). The CDR3 consists of 12 residues. The CDR3 sequence is CASSSHQPSQYF. In nucleotides, the CDR3 is TGTGCCAGCAGCTCCCACCAGCCCAGCCAGTACTTC.

The chain uses TRBV5-5 and TRBJ1-2; no definite D call. V was shortened by 0 bases and J by 8 bases, with 11 bases between the two germline ends. There are 13 residues in the CDR3. Germline assignment: CDR1 SGHKS and CDR2 YYEKEE (reference sequence). The CDR3 region has the DNA TGTGCCAGCAGCTTGGAGGCGGGAATAGGCTACACCTTC. The encoded protein is CASSLEAGIGYTF.

The sample holds many counts of this clonotype. CDR3 nucleotides: TGCGCCAGCAGCCCTGAGGAAACCTGGGTCACTGAAGCTTTCTTT. Translated: CASSPEETWVTEAFF. The chain carries TRBV4-1 and TRBJ1-1; D is ambiguous. This CDR3 has 15 residues. Germline CDR1 MGHRA, CDR2 YSYEKL. Trimming took 4 bases from V and 4 from J, leaving 16 bases between them.

The J gene is TRBJ2-5, the V gene TRBV2; D possibly corresponds to TRBD2 (5 bases). Trimming took off 6 bases at V and 4 bases at J, with 15 bases between the two ends. CDR3 length: 14 amino acids. The germline V gene has CDR1 SNHLY and CDR2 FYNNEI. The CDR3 sequence is CASSLNPAGETQYF. Written as DNA, the CDR3 is TGTGCCAGCAGCTTGAATCCCGCGGGAGAGACCCAGTACTTC.

The chain employs TRBV2 and TRBJ2-1; TRBD2 matches at 11 bases. The germline gives CDR1 SNHLY, CDR2 FYNNEI. J gave up 7 bases and V 8 bases, and 7 bases lay outside the gene matches. The CDR3 runs 14 residues. DNA of the CDR3: TGTGCCAGCCCAGCTAGCGGGGGGCTGAATGAGCAGTTCTTC. Its protein product is CASPASGGLNEQFF.

This clonotype was detected once. V gene TRBV29-1 combines with J gene TRBJ2-1; TRBD2 matches at 10 bases. CDR1 is SQVTM, CDR2 ANQGSEA, per germline. V gave up 0 bases and J gave up 9 bases; unmatched junction bases: 11. The length of the CDR3 is 16 residues. CDR3 bases: TGCAGCGTTGAAGATATGGTAGCGGGAGGTCGAGTTGAGCAGTTCTTC. It codes for CSVEDMVAGGRVEQFF.

The sample holds a few counts of this clonotype. A much larger clone is a single base away; this may be a read error. The rearrangement links TRBV7-3 to TRBJ2-2; no reliable D call. Germline CDR1 is SGHTA and CDR2 is FQGTGA. With 2 bases removed from V and 9 bases from J, the gap between germline ends came to 13 bases. This CDR3 region has 14 residues. CDR3 in amino acids: CASSLELGAWELFF. For the CDR3, the DNA is TGTGCCAGCAGCTTAGAACTTGGCGCCTGGGAGCTGTTTTTT.

V and J are TRBV20-1 and TRBJ1-1; D call uncertain. The germline V gene encodes CDR1 DFQATT and CDR2 SNEGSKA (reference sequence). V was pared by 6 bases and J by 8 bases, with 10 bases between. The length of the CDR3 is 10 residues. The CDR3 sequence: CSAAKKEAFF. The CDR3, as DNA: TGCAGTGCCGCAAAGAAGGAAGCTTTCTTT.

In its sample, this clonotype was seen a few times. The rearrangement uses TRBV7-9 and TRBJ2-1; possibly TRBD1 for D (6 bases). V dropped 4 bases and J dropped 7 bases, with 8 bases sitting between them. CDR3 length: 12 amino acids. Germline loops: CDR1 SEHNR, CDR2 FQNEAQ (reference sequence). CDR3 nucleotide sequence: TGTGCCAGCAGCTCACAGGGTAATGAGCAGTTCTTC. Amino acid sequence: CASSSQGNEQFF.

This sequence joins TRBV7-2 and TRBJ2-1; 9 positions match TRBD2. The J segment lost 12 bases and the V segment lost 8 bases, leaving 14 bases of the junction unmatched. Germline CDR1 SGHTA, CDR2 FQGNSA. This CDR3 has 14 residues. The CDR3 here is CASWQAGGTDTQFF. The CDR3 nucleotides read TGTGCCAGCTGGCAAGCGGGGGGCACAGATACGCAGTTCTTC.

The rearrangement uses TRBV7-9 and TRBJ1-1; D might be TRBD1 (5 bases). CDR1 is SEHNR, CDR2 FQNEAQ, per germline (reference sequence). Between the trimmed V and J ends, which lost 3 bases and 5 bases, there was a span of 13 bases. The CDR3 spans 14 residues. Written as DNA, the CDR3 is TGTGCCAGCAGCTTGAGGGGTGGCGGGACTGAAGCTTTCTTT. It translates to CASSLRGGGTEAFF.

As to this clonotype: The CDR3 carries no conserved terminal phenylalanine or tryptophan, so it likely arises from a read error. V is TRBV9 and J is TRBJ1-6, with 8 bases lining up with TRBD1. The trim removed 6 bases at V and 8 bases at J, leaving 7 bases unmatched. This CDR3 comprises 14 residues. The germline gives CDR1 SGDLS, CDR2 YYNGEE. CDR3 region: CASNADREDSPLHC. The DNA of the CDR3 is TGTGCCAGCAACGCGGACAGGGAGGATTCACCCCTCCACTGT.

The chain combines TRBV19 with TRBJ2-5; D is perhaps TRBD2 (6 bases). Per germline, CDR1 LNHDA and CDR2 SQIVND (reference sequence). Trimming shortened V by 6 bases and J by 5 bases, and 10 bases separated the two germline ends. CDR3 length: 12 residues. This chain's CDR3 is CASRQGGETQYF. As DNA, the CDR3 is TGTGCCAGTAGGCAGGGAGGTGAGACCCAGTACTTC.